This T cell receptor (beta chain) was sequenced in a study of T cell responses to AZD1222 COVID-19 vaccine. Only in-frame clones appear in the TCRdb table, and some are missing; sequencing was by immunoSEQ multiplex PCR. Here the sample spans 85,000 to 110,000 clones, about 90% being singletons. Comment on this clone: What it binds is unknown.

Study outcomes and limitations: Recipients of AZD1222 seropositive at baseline numbered only 5 to 7. Recipients of two AZD1222 doses showed rising Spike-specific TCR breadth and depth. Nearly half of spike-specific TCRs reportedly target unmutated variant regions.

Germline CDR1 is LGHDT and CDR2 is YNNKEL (reference sequence). CDR3 size: 14 residues. V lost 0 bases and J 3 bases, leaving 9 bases between the germline ends. The sample here was peripheral blood, taken on day 0 of AZD1222 vaccination. This TCR came from an adult in good health. V and J are TRBV3-1 (or the pseudogene TRBV3-2) and TRBJ2-7; tentatively, D is TRBD2 (5 bases). In nucleotides, the CDR3 is TGTGCCAGCAGCCAAGATGGTGGGAGCTACGAGCAGTACTTC. As protein: CASSQDGGSYEQYF.